This T cell receptor (beta chain) comes out of a study of CD8 T cells in Susac syndrome. Findings and caveats of the study: Regarding the TCR sequencing and HLA analysis, the study admitted that a relatively small number of individuals were involved.

High-throughput TCR beta sequencing covered peripheral CD8+ and CD4+ T cells. The TEMRA cells underwent FACS enrichment, while the CD8+ and CD4+ T cells underwent negative isolation. After extraction with the RNeasy kit, roughly 0.45 to 1 ug of the RNA was reverse transcribed using random hexamers. TCRdb re-derived calls from the immunoSEQ multiplex PCR reads in MiXCR, one entry per CDR3 protein. The sample records approximately 160,000 distinct CDR3 sequences, just over 90% being singletons. Regarding this clonotype: The antigen is not known.

There are 14 residues in the CDR3. Germline V gene sequence: CDR1 DFQATT, CDR2 SNEGSKA (reference sequence). Trimming cost V 5 bases and J 0 bases; bases outside gene matches: 4. This chain uses TRBV20-1 with TRBJ2-7; 10 bases fit TRBD2. The sequenced material came from CD4+ T cells from PBMCs. This TCR derives from a human donor in good health. The CDR3 spells CSAFRLAGSYEQYF. DNA for the CDR3: TGCAGTGCTTTCAGACTAGCGGGCTCCTACGAGCAGTACTTC.